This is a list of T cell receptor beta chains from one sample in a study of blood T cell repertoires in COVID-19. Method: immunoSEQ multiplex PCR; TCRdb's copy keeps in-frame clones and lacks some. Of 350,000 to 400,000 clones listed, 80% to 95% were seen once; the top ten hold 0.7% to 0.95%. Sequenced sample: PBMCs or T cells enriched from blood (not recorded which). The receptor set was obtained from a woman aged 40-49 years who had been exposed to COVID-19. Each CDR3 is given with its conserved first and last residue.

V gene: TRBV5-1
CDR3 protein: CASSVLAGGQETQYF

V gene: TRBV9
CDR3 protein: CASSVQGGEAFF

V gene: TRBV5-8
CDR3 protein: CASTTPGGYGYTF

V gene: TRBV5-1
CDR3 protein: CASSFGPTGELFF

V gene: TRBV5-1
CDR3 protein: CASSLGHRTSGRASYNEQFF

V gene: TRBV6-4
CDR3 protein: CASSWTGGSGGYTF

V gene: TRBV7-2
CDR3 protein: CASRTSGRDEQFF

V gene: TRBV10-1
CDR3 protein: CASRRQGTGELFF

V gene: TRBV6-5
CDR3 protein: CASSYSAYSNQPQHF

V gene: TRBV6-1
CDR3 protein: CASSEGDSLEAFF

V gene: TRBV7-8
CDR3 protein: CASSLTSVSQPQHF

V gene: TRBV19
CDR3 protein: CASISGGRTGELFF

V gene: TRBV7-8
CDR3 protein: CASSLQEPTGWRNTEAFF

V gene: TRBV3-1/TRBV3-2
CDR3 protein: CASSQSGGAVEQYF

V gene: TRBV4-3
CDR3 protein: CASSHRPPATNEKLFF

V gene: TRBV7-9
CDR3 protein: CASSTGTGAGYTF

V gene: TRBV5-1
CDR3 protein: CASSPTGGNYGYTF

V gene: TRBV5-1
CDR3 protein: CASSLAGMGNTIYF

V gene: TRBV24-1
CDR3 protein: CATSRGDGNTIYF

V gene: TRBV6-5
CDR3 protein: CASSYSAGSEYEQYF

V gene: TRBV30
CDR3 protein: CAWRTQDFAHTIYF

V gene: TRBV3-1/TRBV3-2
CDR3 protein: CASSQDLGAAQYF

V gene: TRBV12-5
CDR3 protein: CASGPSVRGGGETQYF

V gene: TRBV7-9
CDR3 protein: CASSLGDYRDRDNQPQHF

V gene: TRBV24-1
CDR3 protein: CATSDSSGYQPQHF

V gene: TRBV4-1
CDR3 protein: CASSQPLKEEWYGYTF

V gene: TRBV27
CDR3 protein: CASSSPGDRGRRGYTF

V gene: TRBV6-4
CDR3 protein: CASSPRDSYTDTQYF

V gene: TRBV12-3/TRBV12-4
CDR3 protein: CASSSPANYGYTF

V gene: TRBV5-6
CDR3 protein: CASRTGGIISYEQYF

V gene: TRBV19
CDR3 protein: CASSTSGSSYEQYF

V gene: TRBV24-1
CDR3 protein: CATSDLRAGGWGYTF

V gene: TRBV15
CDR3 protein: CATSRDDIGVGGNEKLFF

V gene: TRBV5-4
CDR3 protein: CASSFGEAEAFF

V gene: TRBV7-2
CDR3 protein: CASSWTGNYGYTF

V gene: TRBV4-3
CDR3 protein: CASSQEGTGGNGYTF

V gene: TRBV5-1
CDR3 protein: CASSLGRGRGGNQPQHF

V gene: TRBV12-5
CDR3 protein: CASGLVQGGVFSTDTQYF

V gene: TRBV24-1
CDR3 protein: CATSRSRGGEQFF

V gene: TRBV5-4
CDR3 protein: CASSAEPSNTEAFF

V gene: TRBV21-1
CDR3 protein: CASRDSGGYTF

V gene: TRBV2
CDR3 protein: CASNPSGGFGELFF

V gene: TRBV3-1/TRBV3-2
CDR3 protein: CASSQESGGWTEAFF

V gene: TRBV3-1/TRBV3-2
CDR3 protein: CASSLTSLGKKTQYF

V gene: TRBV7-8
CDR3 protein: CASSLAGTGYTGELFF

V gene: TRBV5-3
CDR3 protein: CARSCGGPRAFF

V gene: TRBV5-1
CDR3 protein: CASRPTGTSGGHEQFF

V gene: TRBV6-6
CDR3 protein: CASSSGGHAGELFF

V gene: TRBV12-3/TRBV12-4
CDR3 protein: CASSSPPADTQYF

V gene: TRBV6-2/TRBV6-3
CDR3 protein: CASSYSGQFNQPQHF

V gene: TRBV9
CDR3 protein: CASSEGHWNTIYF

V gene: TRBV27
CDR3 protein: CASSLGRDQPQHF

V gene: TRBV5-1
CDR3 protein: CASRPGTGLMNTEAFF

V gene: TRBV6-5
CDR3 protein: CASSRDRFTGELFF

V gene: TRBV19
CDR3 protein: CASSMGLAGGFEQFF

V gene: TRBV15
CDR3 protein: CATSRDIQGTGPGNTIYF

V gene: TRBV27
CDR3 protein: CASSFSGLEQFF

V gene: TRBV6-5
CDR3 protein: CASSKTDSNQPQHF

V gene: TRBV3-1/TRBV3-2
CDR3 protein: CASSQRTGRRTDTQYF